This record looks at one T cell receptor beta chain sequence and its context. This clonotype showed up just a few times. No cognate antigen has been identified for it. Per-base quality was not reported, and no clone a single base away is much larger than it. These reads were obtained on an Illumina MiSeq. Multiplex PCR with BIOMED2 TRB-A/B primer pools was used to amplify the TRB rearrangements. Illumina-compatible adapters and 7-nucleotide sample barcodes were attached to the amplicons in two consecutive PCRs. Phusion HS II polymerase was used for all library PCRs. The amplicons were purified from gel with the NucleoSpin Gel and PCR Clean-up kit, measured on Qubit, and then pooled at approximately 4.4 nM. The quality of the amplicon pool was checked on an Agilent 2100 Bioanalyzer prior to Illumina next-generation sequencing. On the authors' methods: Annotation of TRB rearrangements was performed with MiXCR 3.0.8 using the default MiXCR reference library. Sequences with fewer than 2 reads and non-productive reads were filtered out, and every unique CDR3 nucleotide sequence was treated as a single clone. Clonality, diversity, richness and V-J gene usage were computed in R 3.5.1. TCR clustering by CDR3 similarity used GLIPH2, with generation probabilities calculated by OLGA. Only GLIPH2 clusters containing at least four unique TCR clonotypes present in at least three individuals were kept. The public reads were reanalyzed by TCRdb: fastp trimming at Q25, MiXCR alignment, in-frame beta chains only. Rows matching on CDR3 protein sequence are summarized as one entry with the most common DNA and genes. The V and J calls were not made by the authors but by TCRdb's processing. Counted in this sample were 5,000 or so distinct CDR3 sequences; just under 20% of them appeared once. Jointly, the top ten make up 6.5% of the sample.

These data originate in a study of T and B cells in COVID-19 patients (TCRdb year 2020). With regard to the full study: Using TRB and IGH repertoire sequencing of peripheral blood, the study characterized adaptive immunity in COVID-19 patients who had active infection or had recovered. A recovered cohort was made up of some 18 patients contributing roughly 20 samples, mostly after mild to moderate COVID-19 managed as outpatients. Patients in the recovered cohort had a median age of around 34 years, compared with 55 to 85 years for patients in the active-infection cohort. In the active-infection cohort, about 60% of the roughly 20 patients were critically ill and required mechanical ventilation or ECMO. In the active-infection cohort, 18 of 20 patients had comorbidities linked to unfavorable COVID-19 outcome. The repository of TCR and BCR sequences included 55 to 75 time points from 30 to 45 patients, and more than 7 million TCR sequences were analysed. A couple of patients were included in both the recovered and active cohorts because samples were available from active disease and after recovery. Repertoire analyses used an age-matched reference group of 40 or so healthy donors who were negative for COVID-19 antibodies as the comparison. Up to about 10 follow-up blood samples were collected per patient, with some samples spanning different disease stages in the same individual. Overall study results and their limits: Specific T cell subsets (CD4+/Treg/CD8+) and sorted SARS-CoV-2-responsive or tetramer+ T cells had not yet been sequenced, and these experiments were ongoing. In active COVID-19, TRB repertoires were highly clonal, while at recovery, diversity and richness increased above the levels seen in healthy donors. The reported TCR clusters were said to need prospective validation before any clinical use. The size of the cohort was considered insufficient for assessing HLA contributions to COVID-19 susceptibility or severity. A total of over 2,000 TCR clusters were exclusive to the recovered cohort, and around 31 of those clusters were low-pGen clusters. Few blood samples were available from mildly ill patients while symptoms were present, and early samples from severe cases were likewise scarce. Strongly skewed TRBV/TRBJ gene usage was reported in patients with COVID-19.

CDR1 DFQATT and CDR2 SNEGSKA were looked up in the germline V gene (reference sequence). The V end gives up 5 bases and the J end 0 bases, leaving 7 bases in the junction not matched to a gene. CDR3 length: 15 amino acids, cysteine to phenylalanine. Only the CDR3 part of the read is kept: 45 bases, read in frame from the first base. Genomic DNA extracted from blood, in amounts of roughly 250-500 ng, served as the starting material for amplifying TRB repertoires. This receptor was obtained from a human donor who had recovered from COVID-19. The chain was built from TRBV20-1 and TRBJ2-4; a stretch of 7 junction bases matches TRBD1. Sequenced input: blood. The CDR3 amino acid sequence is: CSAWDSHLAKNIQYF. The DNA sequence is as follows: TGCAGTGCTTGGGACAGCCACTTAGCCAAAAACATTCAGTACTTC.